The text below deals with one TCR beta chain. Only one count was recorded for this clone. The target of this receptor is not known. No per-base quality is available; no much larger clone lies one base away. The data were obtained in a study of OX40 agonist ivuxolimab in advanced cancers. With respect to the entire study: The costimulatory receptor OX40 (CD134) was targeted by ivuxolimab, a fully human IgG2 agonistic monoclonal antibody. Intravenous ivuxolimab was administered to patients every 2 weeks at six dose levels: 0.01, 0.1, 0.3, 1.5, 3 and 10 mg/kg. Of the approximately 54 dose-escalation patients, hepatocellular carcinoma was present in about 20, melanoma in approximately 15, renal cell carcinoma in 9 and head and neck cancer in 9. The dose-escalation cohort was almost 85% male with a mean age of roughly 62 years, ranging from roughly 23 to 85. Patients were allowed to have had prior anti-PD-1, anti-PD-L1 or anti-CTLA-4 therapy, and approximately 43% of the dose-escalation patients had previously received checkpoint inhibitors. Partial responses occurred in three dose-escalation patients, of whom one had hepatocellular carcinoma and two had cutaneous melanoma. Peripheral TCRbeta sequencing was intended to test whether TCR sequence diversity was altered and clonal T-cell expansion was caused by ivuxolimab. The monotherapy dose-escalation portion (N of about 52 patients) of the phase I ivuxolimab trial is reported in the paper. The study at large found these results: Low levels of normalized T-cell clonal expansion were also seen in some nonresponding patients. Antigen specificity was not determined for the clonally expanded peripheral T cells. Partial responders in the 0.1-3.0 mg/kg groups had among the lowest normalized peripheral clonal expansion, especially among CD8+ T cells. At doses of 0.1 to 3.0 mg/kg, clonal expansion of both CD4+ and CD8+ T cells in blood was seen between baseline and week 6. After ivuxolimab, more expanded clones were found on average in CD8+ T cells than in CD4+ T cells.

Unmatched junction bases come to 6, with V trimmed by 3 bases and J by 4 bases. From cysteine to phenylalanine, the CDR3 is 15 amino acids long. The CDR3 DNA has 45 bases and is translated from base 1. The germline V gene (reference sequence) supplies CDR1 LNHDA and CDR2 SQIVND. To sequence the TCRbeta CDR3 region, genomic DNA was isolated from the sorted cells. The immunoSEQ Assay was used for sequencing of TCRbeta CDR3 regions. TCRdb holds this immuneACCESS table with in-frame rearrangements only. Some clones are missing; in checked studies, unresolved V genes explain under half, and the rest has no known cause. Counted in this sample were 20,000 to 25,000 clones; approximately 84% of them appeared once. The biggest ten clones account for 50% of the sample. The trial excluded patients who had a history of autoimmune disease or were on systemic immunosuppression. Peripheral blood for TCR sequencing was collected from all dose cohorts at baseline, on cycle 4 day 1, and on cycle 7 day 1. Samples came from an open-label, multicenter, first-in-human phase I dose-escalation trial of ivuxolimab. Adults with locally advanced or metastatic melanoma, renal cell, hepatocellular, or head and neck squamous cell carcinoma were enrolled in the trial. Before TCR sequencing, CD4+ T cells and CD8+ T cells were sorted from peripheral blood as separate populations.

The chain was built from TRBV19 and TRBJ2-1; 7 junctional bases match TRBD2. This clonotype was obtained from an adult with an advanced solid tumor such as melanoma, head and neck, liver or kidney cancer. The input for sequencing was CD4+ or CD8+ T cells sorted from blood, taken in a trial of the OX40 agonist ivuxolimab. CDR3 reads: CASSIMGGDYNEQFF. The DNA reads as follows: TGTGCCAGTAGTATTATGGGGGGGGATTACAATGAGCAGTTCTTC.